The 14 T cell receptor beta chains presented below share a single source sample, sequenced in a study of T cell responses to AZD1222 COVID-19 vaccine. Sequencing used immunoSEQ multiplex PCR; TCRdb keeps in-frame clones, though not all of them. The sample carries around 76,000 clones, about 85% recorded once. The material sequenced was peripheral blood, taken on day 0 of AZD1222 vaccination. These TCRs come from an adult in good health.

For this clone: A junction end diverges from the germline sequence, so it may reflect a read error. The J gene is TRBJ2-7, the V gene TRBV7-7; TRBD2 is a possible D gene (6 bases). The CDR3 sequence is 13 residues long. The V gene's germline CDR1 is SSHAT and CDR2 FNYEAQ (reference sequence). CDR3 coding DNA: TGTGCTAGCAGCTTAGGTGACGGGGGCGAGCAGTACTTC. Translation: CASSLGDGGEQYF.

This clone was counted once. V is TRBV11-2 and J is TRBJ1-1; no clear D. There are 14 residues in the CDR3. Trimming shortened V by 2 bases and J by 1 base, and 8 bases separated the two germline ends. Germline V gene lookup returns CDR1 SGHAT and CDR2 FQNNGV. Here the CDR3 DNA reads TGTGCCAGCAGCTTATCCGCCGAGAACACTGAAGCTTTCTTT. This codes for CASSLSAENTEAFF.

This rearrangement joins TRBV4-3 to TRBJ2-3; D not certain. The ends were cut back, 2 bases at V and 4 bases at J, with 13 bases in the middle. CDR1 LGHNA and CDR2 YSLEER come from the germline V gene. The CDR3 totals 15 residues. As DNA, the CDR3 is TGCGCCAGCAGCCAATCTGCGGTCGAGGCAGATACGCAGTATTTT. Translated: CASSQSAVEADTQYF.

The gene calls are TRBV19 and TRBJ1-2; TRBD1 is a possible D gene (6 bases). Trimming shortened V by 5 bases and J by 0 bases, and 13 bases separated the two germline ends. The CDR3 totals 15 residues. Germline V CDR1 and CDR2: LNHDA, SQIVND (reference sequence). The CDR3 DNA reads TGTGCCAGTAGTCCGGCCGGACAGCCTAACTATGGCTACACCTTC. Translating it yields CASSPAGQPNYGYTF.

The chain recombines TRBV24-1 with TRBJ2-5; D possibly corresponds to TRBD1 (6 bases). Trimming removed 4 bases from V and 7 bases from J, with 12 bases in between. The germline CDR1 and CDR2 sequences are KGHDR and SFDVKD. The CDR3 covers 13 residues. The CDR3 DNA reads TGTGCCACCAGTGAAACCTCACAGGGGACCCAGTACTTC. The encoded protein is CATSETSQGTQYF.

This clone was seen just once. The J gene is TRBJ2-5, the V gene TRBV18; no definite D call. Trimming removed 3 bases at V and 5 bases at J, with 10 bases between. The CDR3 spans 13 residues. Germline V gives CDR1 KGHSH, CDR2 LQKENI. The CDR3 coding sequence is TGTGCCAGCTCACCTGAGCAGTTGGAGACCCAGTACTTC. This gives the protein CASSPEQLETQYF.

V and J are TRBV24-1 and TRBJ1-2, with D unclear. CDR1 and CDR2 (germline): KGHDR, SFDVKD. This CDR3 has 15 residues. Trimming stripped 5 bases from V and 9 bases from J, with 21 bases between. CDR3 sequence reads: CATSVNTGSKKSYTF. The CDR3 DNA sequence: TGTGCCACCAGTGTCAATACCGGGTCCAAGAAAAGCTACACCTTC.

This clone has just one count. The J gene is TRBJ1-2, the V gene TRBV24-1, with TRBD1 identical over 7 bases. With 4 bases clipped from V and 4 bases from J, the junction kept 8 bases outside the gene matches. CDR1 KGHDR and CDR2 SFDVKD come from the germline V gene. The CDR3 totals 15 residues. This CDR3 reads CATSDSWDSVYGYTF. The CDR3 nucleotides read TGTGCCACCAGTGACTCCTGGGACAGCGTCTATGGCTACACCTTC.

This clone was recorded once. The rearrangement uses TRBV6-5 and TRBJ1-4; no reliable D call. In germline, CDR1 is MNHEY, CDR2 SVGAGI. CDR3 length: 14 residues. Trimming removed 7 bases at V and 4 bases at J, with 13 bases between. CDR3 nucleotides: TGTGCCAGCACCACTGGGAGGGTTAATGAAAAACTGTTTTTT. Its protein product is CASTTGRVNEKLFF.

The chain has TRBV5-4 and TRBJ1-5; TRBD1 agrees at 9 bases. This CDR3 region has 14 residues. Germline lookup yields CDR1 SGHNT and CDR2 YYREEE (reference sequence). J gave up 5 bases and V 4 bases, and 4 bases lay outside the gene matches. The CDR3 DNA reads as TGTGCCAGCAGCCGGGACAGGGATGATCAGCCCCAGCATTTT. Protein product: CASSRDRDDQPQHF.

V usage is TRBV29-1 and J usage is TRBJ2-1; 13 bases agree with TRBD2. The germline V gene has CDR1 SQVTM and CDR2 ANQGSEA. V dropped 5 bases and J dropped 2; count of bases not matched to a gene: 3. This CDR3 comprises 15 residues. CDR3 loop: CSVNGLAGAYNEQFF. The DNA for the CDR3 is TGCAGCGTTAACGGACTAGCGGGGGCCTACAATGAGCAGTTCTTC.

This rearrangement joins TRBV7-3 to TRBJ2-7; D possibly corresponds to TRBD1 (6 bases). V was cut by 5 bases and J by 3 bases, with 14 bases left in between. Germline CDR1 and CDR2: SGHTA and FQGTGA. This CDR3 is built from 14 residues. The CDR3 is CASSPGTSVYEQYF. The DNA of the CDR3 is TGTGCCAGCAGCCCAGGGACATCAGTCTACGAGCAGTACTTC. Filled out from reference TRBV7-3 and TRBJ2-7, the complete variable domain reads GAGVSQTPSNKVTEKGKYVELRCDPISGHTALYWYRQSLGQGPEFLIYFQGTGAADDSGLPNDRFFAVRPEGSVSTLKIQRTERGDSAVYLCASSPGTSVYEQYFGPGTRLTVT.

The chain recombines TRBV6-5 with TRBJ2-1, with 7 bases lining up with TRBD2. V shed 2 bases, J shed 7 bases, and the junction held 5 bases outside the gene matches. CDR3 length: 14 residues. Germline CDR1 reads MNHEY; CDR2 reads SVGAGI. The CDR3, as DNA: TGTGCCAGCAGTTACGGCGGGGGTTGGAATGAGCAGTTCTTC. It encodes CASSYGGGWNEQFF.

The chain is built from TRBV3-1 (or the pseudogene TRBV3-2) and TRBJ2-3; possibly TRBD1 for D (6 bases). This CDR3 comprises 14 residues. Trimming left V 0 bases short and J 4 bases short, with 8 bases between. CDR1 is LGHDT and CDR2 is YNNKEL in the germline V gene (reference sequence). DNA for the CDR3: TGTGCCAGCAGCCAAGAAGGGGGTGCAGATACGCAGTATTTT. Protein sequence: CASSQEGGADTQYF.